These T cell receptor beta chains were read from a single sample in a study of response to subunit inactivated influenza vaccine. TCRdb itself ran the RT-PCR reads through MiXCR, one entry per CDR3 protein. The sample lists approximately 680,000 distinct CDR3 sequences, 15% to 18% occurring once. The sample consisted of PBMCs from blood, taken roughly 12 days after vaccination. These receptor sequences come from a man aged 50 or older who received an inactivated influenza vaccine. Each CDR3 is given with its conserved first and last residue. A D gene is named only where the DNA matches it firmly. Clone size, where shown, is once, few, many, or a class for clones that have expanded.

d_gene	abundance	j_gene	v_gene	CDR3aa	CDR3nt
TRBD1	-	TRBJ2-5	TRBV12-3/TRBV12-4	CASSSGQPSQETQYF	TGTGCCAGCAGTTCGGGACAGCCGAGTCAAGAGACCCAGTACTTC
-	-	TRBJ2-1	TRBV24-1	CATSDTFRSGHEQFF	TGTGCCACCAGTGATACCTTCCGGAGCGGGCATGAGCAGTTCTTC
TRBD2	few	TRBJ2-7	TRBV5-1	CASSFGLAGGIFYEQYF	TGCGCCAGCAGCTTTGGGCTAGCGGGCGGTATTTTTTACGAGCAGTACTTC
TRBD2	-	TRBJ2-5	TRBV7-2	CASSLVTSVETQYF	TGTGCCAGCAGCCTTGTTACTAGCGTCGAGACCCAGTACTTC
-	-	TRBJ1-4	TRBV4-3	CASSQSGESNEKLFF	TGCGCCAGCAGCCAATCGGGGGAATCTAATGAAAAACTGTTTTTT
TRBD2	many	TRBJ2-1	TRBV10-3	CAISEWEGNEQFF	TGTGCCATCAGTGAGTGGGAGGGCAATGAGCAGTTCTTC
TRBD2	many	TRBJ2-1	TRBV7-9	CASQTGGDNEQFF	TGTGCCAGCCAAACCGGGGGGGACAATGAGCAGTTCTTC
-	few	TRBJ2-2	TRBV29-1	CSVSGTANTGELFF	TGCAGCGTTTCCGGGACGGCAAACACCGGGGAGCTGTTTTTT
-	few	TRBJ2-5	TRBV24-1	CATSDPTGGRPLQETQYF	TGTGCCACCAGTGATCCCACAGGTGGACGTCCGTTACAAGAGACCCAGTACTTC
-	few	TRBJ2-3	TRBV11-2	CASSHKGPLETDTQYF	TGTGCCAGCAGCCACAAGGGACCTTTAGAGACAGATACGCAGTATTTT
-	few	TRBJ1-5	TRBV6-1	CASSTGPTGNQPQHF	TGTGCCAGCAGTACGGGGCCCACGGGCAATCAGCCCCAGCATTTT
-	few	TRBJ1-4	TRBV5-6	CASSLGPGLGKLFF	TGTGCCAGCAGCTTGGGACCGGGGCTTGGAAAACTGTTTTTT
TRBD1	few	TRBJ2-5	TRBV6-5	CASSWQSTGTGTQYF	TGTGCCAGCAGTTGGCAGTCGACAGGGACCGGGACCCAGTACTTC
-	few	TRBJ1-1	TRBV5-6	CASSPPGRAEAFF	TGTGCCAGCAGCCCGCCCGGACGGGCTGAAGCTTTCTTT
-	few	TRBJ2-3	TRBV4-1	CASSQTGFPTDTQYF	TGCGCCAGCAGCCAAACAGGCTTCCCCACAGATACGCAGTATTTT
-	-	TRBJ2-7	TRBV7-6	CASSLPAGGSSEQYF	TGTGCCAGCAGCTTACCCGCGGGTGGGTCCTCGGAGCAGTACTTC
TRBD2	-	TRBJ2-7	TRBV5-1	CASNFVGPGEGTYEQYF	TGCGCCAGCAACTTTGTGGGTCCCGGGGAGGGGACCTACGAGCAGTACTTC
-	-	TRBJ1-5	TRBV28	CASTSRGWGDNQPQHF	TGTGCCAGCACCAGCAGGGGTTGGGGCGACAATCAGCCCCAGCATTTT
TRBD2	-	TRBJ2-5	TRBV7-2	CASSLAGLAGAYQETQYF	TGTGCCAGCAGCTTAGCCGGCCTAGCGGGAGCATACCAAGAGACCCAGTACTTC
-	few	TRBJ2-2	TRBV7-9	CASSFLVETGELFF	TGTGCCAGCAGCTTTCTCGTTGAGACCGGGGAGCTGTTTTTT
TRBD2	few	TRBJ2-3	TRBV5-1	CASGSGRWTDTQYF	TGCGCCAGCGGTAGCGGGAGGTGGACAGATACGCAGTATTTT
TRBD2	-	TRBJ2-7	TRBV4-3	CASSPQTSSGRALNEQYF	TGCGCCAGCAGCCCGCAGACCTCTAGCGGGAGGGCCCTCAACGAGCAGTACTTC
TRBD1	few	TRBJ2-5	TRBV2	CASSEFTGDRETQYF	TGTGCCAGCAGTGAATTCACAGGGGATCGTGAGACCCAGTACTTC
-	few	TRBJ2-1	TRBV20-1	CSASRRVEQFF	TGCAGTGCCAGTAGGCGGGTCGAGCAGTTCTTC
-	-	TRBJ2-1	TRBV5-1	CASSFGGPSNEQFF	TGCGCCAGCAGCTTTGGAGGTCCAAGCAATGAGCAGTTCTTC
-	few	TRBJ2-3	TRBV28	CASSLPVADTQYF	TGTGCCAGCAGTTTACCCGTGGCAGATACGCAGTATTTT
-	few	TRBJ1-1	TRBV7-2	CASSRGRGREAEAFF	TGTGCCAGCAGCCGGGGTCGGGGGCGCGAGGCTGAAGCTTTCTTT
-	few	TRBJ2-5	TRBV7-6	CASSITEAQAKETQYF	TGTGCCAGCAGCATAACGGAGGCGCAAGCCAAAGAGACCCAGTACTTC
-	few	TRBJ2-7	TRBV7-6	CASSPQQGNIYEQYF	TGTGCCAGCAGCCCGCAGCAGGGGAATATCTACGAGCAGTACTTC
TRBD1	-	TRBJ2-7	TRBV9	CASSARTGGQYEQYF	TGTGCCAGCAGCGCGCGGACAGGGGGCCAGTACGAGCAGTACTTC
TRBD2	-	TRBJ2-3	TRBV4-3	CASSAMLAGGLSTQYF	TGCGCCAGCAGCGCGATGCTAGCGGGGGGGCTAAGTACGCAGTATTTT
-	-	TRBJ2-1	TRBV4-2	CASSQAARRSYNEQFF	TGTGCCAGCAGCCAAGCGGCCAGGAGGTCCTACAATGAGCAGTTCTTC
-	many	TRBJ2-1	TRBV11-2	CASSSPPGDEQFF	TGTGCCAGCAGCTCCCCCCCGGGGGATGAGCAGTTCTTC